A selection of T cell receptor beta chains follows, all from one sample in a study of cytomegalovirus exposure and HLA in healthy donors. The data were produced by immunoSEQ multiplex PCR, yet TCRdb's version contains in-frame clones alone and is incomplete. Counted here are about 110,000 clones, about 81% occurring once; the ten biggest clones make up 2.5% to 3%. The sample taken for sequencing was PBMCs. Every receptor here comes from a male donor in good health and CMV-seropositive. The CDR3 runs from the conserved cysteine through the conserved F or W. D genes are given only for firm matches. The listing skips clone size in some rows; elsewhere it reads once, few, many or a size class.

-,TRBV7-2,-,TRBJ1-2,TGTGCCAGCAGCCGAGACAGAAGGCGTGGCTACACCTTC,CASSRDRRRGYTF
few,TRBV5-6,-,TRBJ2-2,TGTGCCAGCAGCTGGATGGGGGGAAACACCGGGGAGCTGTTTTTT,CASSWMGGNTGELFF
-,TRBV29-1,-,TRBJ2-2,TGCAGCGTTGTACAAACGAACACCGGGGAGCTGTTTTTT,CSVVQTNTGELFF
-,TRBV2,-,TRBJ2-7,TGTGCCAGCAGTGAGTCTCTTACTCAGTACTTC,CASSESLTQYF
-,TRBV27,-,TRBJ1-6,TGTGCCAGCAGTCCGCGAGCGAATTCACCCCTCCACTTT,CASSPRANSPLHF
-,TRBV10-3,TRBD1,TRBJ2-7,TGTGCCAGCACCCCGACCGGGACAGGGGGCTACGAGCAGTACTTC,CASTPTGTGGYEQYF
-,TRBV6-6,-,TRBJ2-7,TGTGCCAGCAGTTACTCGAGTTCCTACGAGCAGTACTTC,CASSYSSSYEQYF
once,TRBV4-1,-,TRBJ2-4,TGCGCCAGCAGCCAAAACTACATTCTGGCAAATCTTCAGTACTTC,CASSQNYILANLQYF
-,TRBV18,-,TRBJ2-3,TGTGCCAGCTCACCACCTGCCAGGGCCACAGATACGCAGTATTTT,CASSPPARATDTQYF
-,TRBV7-2,-,TRBJ1-5,TGTGCCAGCAGCCTAAGACAGAATCAGCCCCAGAATTTT,CASSLRQNQPQNF
-,TRBV28,-,TRBJ2-4,TGTGCCAGCAGCACGGGACAACTAGCCAAAAACATTCAGTACTTC,CASSTGQLAKNIQYF
once,TRBV30,TRBD1,TRBJ2-3,TGTGCCTGGAGTGCCGCCAGGACAGGGCAACGACTCACAGATACGCAGTATTTT,CAWSAARTGQRLTDTQYF
-,TRBV4-2,TRBD2,TRBJ2-3,TGTGCCAGCAGCCCAAGCGGGGGGGCAACAGATACGCAGTATTTT,CASSPSGGATDTQYF
-,TRBV5-6,TRBD2,TRBJ2-7,TGTGCCAGCAGCTGGACTAGCATTTACTACGAGCAGTACTTC,CASSWTSIYYEQYF
-,TRBV6-5,TRBD1,TRBJ2-1,TGTGCCAGCAGTTACTCGAACAGGGGCTACAATGAGCAGTTCTTC,CASSYSNRGYNEQFF
-,TRBV4-2,-,TRBJ1-2,TGTGCCAGCAGCCAAGATCCCCGGCCAGGGGTAGGCTACCCCTTC,CASSQDPRPGVGYPF
-,TRBV19,TRBD1,TRBJ1-1,TGTGCCAGTAGTAAGGACAGGGGAATCACTGAAGCTTTCTTT,CASSKDRGITEAFF
-,TRBV6-1,-,TRBJ2-3,TGTGTGGTATCCGTCGCGGGGATCACAGATACGCAGTATTTT,CVVSVAGITDTQYF
-,TRBV6-5,-,TRBJ2-1,TGTGCCAGCAATAAAGGACAGCGTTACAATGAGCAGTTCTTC,CASNKGQRYNEQFF
-,TRBV7-9,-,TRBJ1-4,TGTGCCAGCAGCCCAGGGGACCCTAATGAAAAACTGTTTTTT,CASSPGDPNEKLFF
few,TRBV7-3,-,TRBJ2-2,TGTGCCAGCAGCCTCCGTGAGGGAGGAGCCGGGGAGCTGTTTTTT,CASSLREGGAGELFF
-,TRBV7-2,-,TRBJ2-7,TGTGCCAGCGGCGGACATGCTGGGACTCCCTACGAGCAGTACTTC,CASGGHAGTPYEQYF
few,TRBV19,TRBD1,TRBJ1-5,TGTGCCAGTAGTACTGACAGGGCGCAGAGCAATCAGCCCCAGCATTTT,CASSTDRAQSNQPQHF
-,TRBV30,TRBD1,TRBJ1-5,TGTGCCTGGAGTGTGTTACAGGGGGATGCTCAGCCCCAGCATTTT,CAWSVLQGDAQPQHF
once,TRBV5-1,-,TRBJ2-2,TGCGCCAGCAGCTTGTGGCAGATCGCGAACACCGGGGAGCTGTTTTTT,CASSLWQIANTGELFF
-,TRBV27,TRBD1,TRBJ1-6,TGTGCCAGCAGTTTAGAGTGGGCAGGGGGCTTCAGTATATCACCCCTCCACTTT,CASSLEWAGGFSISPLHF
-,TRBV7-2,-,TRBJ2-6,TGTGCCAGCAGCTCCCGGGTCTCTGGGGCCAACGTCCTGACTTTC,CASSSRVSGANVLTF
-,TRBV19,TRBD1,TRBJ1-5,TGTGCCAGTATAGAGACAGGGACCTTCAATCAGCCCCAGAATTTT,CASIETGTFNQPQNF
-,TRBV9,TRBD2,TRBJ2-7,TGTGCCAGCAGCGTAGATCGCGGGAGCAGCCGTACCTACGAGCAGTACTTC,CASSVDRGSSRTYEQYF
-,TRBV6-5,-,TRBJ2-7,TGTGCCAGCCAGAGCTGGGAGAGCTCCTACGAGCAGTACTTC,CASQSWESSYEQYF
few,TRBV7-9,-,TRBJ1-1,TGTGCCAGCAGCTTAGTAGGTGGAGGGGAAGCTTTCTTT,CASSLVGGGEAFF
-,TRBV6-4,-,TRBJ2-7,TGTGCCAGCAGTGACTCGTTGGACAACTCCTACGAGCAGTACTTC,CASSDSLDNSYEQYF
-,TRBV9,-,TRBJ2-7,TGTGCCAGCAGCGCCCTCCCAGGGAACGAGCAGTACTTC,CASSALPGNEQYF
-,TRBV28,-,TRBJ2-5,TGTGCCAGCTCGTACCAAGAGACCCAGTACTTC,CASSYQETQYF
few,TRBV9,TRBD2,TRBJ2-1,TGTGCCAGCAGCGGGACTAGCGGGAGAAGCTCCTACAATGAGCAGTTCTTC,CASSGTSGRSSYNEQFF
-,TRBV10-3,TRBD1,TRBJ2-7,TGTGCCATCAGTGACCCCGACAGGGGGGGCCACGAGCAGTACTTC,CAISDPDRGGHEQYF
few,TRBV5-1,-,TRBJ1-1,TGCGCCAGCAGCTTGGTTCCGGTGATGAACACTGAAGCTTTCTTT,CASSLVPVMNTEAFF
few,TRBV10-3,TRBD1,TRBJ1-1,TGTGCCATCAGTTGGACAGGGAACACTGAAGCTTTCTTT,CAISWTGNTEAFF
-,TRBV4-2,TRBD2,TRBJ2-3,TGTGCCAGCAGCCCCCGACCCTTGGGACTAGCGGGAAATCCAGATACGCAGTATTTT,CASSPRPLGLAGNPDTQYF
-,TRBV28,-,TRBJ2-7,TGTGCCAGCAGCCCACAAGGTTTTCCGAGGTGGGAGTACGAGCAGTACTTC,CASSPQGFPRWEYEQYF
-,TRBV27,-,TRBJ1-1,TGTGCCAGCCACGGGAGGCCGAGCACTGAAGCTTTCTTT,CASHGRPSTEAFF
once,TRBV18,-,TRBJ1-3,TGTGCCAGCTCACCATTGGACAGCATCTCTGGAAACACCATATATTTT,CASSPLDSISGNTIYF
-,TRBV5-1,TRBD1,TRBJ1-4,TGCGCCAGCAGCCGCCGACAGGGAACTAATGAAAAACTGTTTTTT,CASSRRQGTNEKLFF
-,TRBV9,TRBD1,TRBJ2-4,TGTGCCAGCAGCGTAGAGGGGACAGGGCCCGACTGGGGAATAGCCAAAAACATTCAGTACTTC,CASSVEGTGPDWGIAKNIQYF
few,TRBV19,-,TRBJ2-2,TGTGCCAGTAGTAACCAGAGACTAGGGACCGGGGAGCTGTTTTTT,CASSNQRLGTGELFF
-,TRBV5-6,-,TRBJ2-7,TGTGCCAGCAGTCCGAGTTTGGCCTACGAGCAGTACTTC,CASSPSLAYEQYF
-,TRBV4-2,-,TRBJ1-1,TGTGCCAGCAGCCCGCCAGAAACCTTCGAAGCTTTCTTT,CASSPPETFEAFF
few,TRBV5-1,-,TRBJ2-3,TGCGCCAGCAGGATTGGGCTTACAGATACGCAGTATTTT,CASRIGLTDTQYF
few,TRBV7-2,TRBD1,TRBJ1-6,TGTGCCAGCAGCTTAATGGGACAGGGCCCCCTTTCACCCCTCCACTTT,CASSLMGQGPLSPLHF
-,TRBV19,-,TRBJ2-1,TGTGCCAGTAAAATGGCGGGGAACTACAATGAGCAGTTCTTC,CASKMAGNYNEQFF
-,TRBV9,TRBD2,TRBJ2-3,TGTGCCAGCAGCGTTTTAGCGGGGGACACAGATACGCAGTATTTT,CASSVLAGDTDTQYF
-,TRBV19,TRBD2,TRBJ2-3,TGTGCCAGTAGTTGGACTAGCGCCGCAGATACGCAGTATTTT,CASSWTSAADTQYF
-,TRBV6-5,-,TRBJ2-7,TGTGCCAGCAGTTACTTGATCGGTTACGAGCAGTACTTC,CASSYLIGYEQYF
-,TRBV2,TRBD2,TRBJ2-1,TGTGCCAGCGCTAATGTAGCGGGAGGGTACAATGAGCAGTTCTTC,CASANVAGGYNEQFF
once,TRBV18,-,TRBJ2-7,TGTGCCAGCTCACCAGAGGGTCTCGGGAACTACGAGCAGTACTTC,CASSPEGLGNYEQYF
-,TRBV19,-,TRBJ1-2,TGTGCCAGTAGCTCAGGGCGGAACTATGGCTACACCTTC,CASSSGRNYGYTF
once,TRBV15,TRBD1,TRBJ1-2,TGTGCCACCAGCAGCAGGGACAGGGCCTCTGGCTACACCTTC,CATSSRDRASGYTF